This entry concerns a single T cell receptor (beta chain). This CDR3 spans 16 amino acids. The data stem from a study of blood T cell repertoires in COVID-19. For the study at large: The origin of the acute and convalescent COVID-19 samples was the United States, Italy and Spain. Sources were T cells, B-cell-depleted T cells, or PBMCs; the material itself was cDNA or gDNA.

How the authors handled the data: Amplification of reference gene primers provided the estimated nucleated cell counts. The method was immunoSEQ multiplex PCR; TCRdb's version includes in-frame clones alone and lacks a portion of them. V and J calls and clone size are given by that table; D and trimming were obtained from the DNA. The sample lists about 100,000 clones, approximately 86% seen once, with approximately 1.8% in the top ten. V usage is TRBV21-1 and J usage is TRBJ2-6; the table's D call of TRBD2 was not tested on the DNA. TRBV21-1 represents a pseudogene. The source of this sequence is a man at least 80 years old with acute or convalescent COVID-19. Sequencing was done on a sample of peripheral blood. CDR3 bases: TGTGCCAGCAGCCCCCCCCCGGGCTCTGGGGCCAACGTCCTGACTTTC. The encoded protein is CASSPPPGSGANVLTF.